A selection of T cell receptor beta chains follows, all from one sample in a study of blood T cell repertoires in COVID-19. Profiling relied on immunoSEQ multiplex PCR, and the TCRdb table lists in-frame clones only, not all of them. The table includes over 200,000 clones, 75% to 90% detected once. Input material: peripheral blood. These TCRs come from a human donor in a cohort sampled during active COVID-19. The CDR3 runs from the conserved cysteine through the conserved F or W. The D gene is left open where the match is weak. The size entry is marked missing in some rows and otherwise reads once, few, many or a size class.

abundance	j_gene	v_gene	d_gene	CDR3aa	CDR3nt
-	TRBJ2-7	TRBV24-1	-	CATSDTGYEQYF	TGTGCCACCAGTGATACAGGTTACGAGCAGTACTTC
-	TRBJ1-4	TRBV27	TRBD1	CASSLTGQESNEKLFF	TGTGCCAGCAGTTTAACAGGACAGGAGAGTAATGAAAAACTGTTTTTT
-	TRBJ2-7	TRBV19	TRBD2	CASSPLVAGVAEQYF	TGTGCCAGTAGCCCCCTGGTAGCGGGAGTCGCCGAGCAGTACTTC
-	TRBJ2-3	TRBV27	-	CASSLSSYTDTQYF	TGTGCCAGCAGTCTATCCTCCTACACAGATACGCAGTATTTT
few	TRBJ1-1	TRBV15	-	CATSTPALLGAFF	TGTGCCACCAGCACTCCAGCCCTTCTAGGAGCTTTCTTT
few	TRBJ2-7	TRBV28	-	CASSQTYEQYF	TGTGCCAGCTCTCAAACTTACGAGCAGTACTTC
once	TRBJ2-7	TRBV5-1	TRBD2	CASSSWTSYEQYF	TGCGCCAGCAGCTCCTGGACTAGCTACGAGCAGTACTTC
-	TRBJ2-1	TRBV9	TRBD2	CASSASGRGNNEQFF	TGTGCCAGCAGCGCAAGCGGGAGAGGCAACAATGAGCAGTTCTTC
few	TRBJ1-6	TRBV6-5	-	CASSYRHDNSPLHF	TGTGCCAGCAGTTACCGACACGATAATTCACCCCTCCACTTT
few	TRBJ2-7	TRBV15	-	CATSGSRDTYYEQYF	TGTGCCACCAGCGGAAGCCGGGACACCTACTACGAGCAGTACTTC
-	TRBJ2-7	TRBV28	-	CASSPRRVYEQYF	TGTGCCAGCAGTCCCCGCAGGGTCTACGAGCAGTACTTC
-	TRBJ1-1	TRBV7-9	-	CASSSRQATEAFF	TGTGCCAGCAGCTCCCGACAGGCCACTGAAGCTTTCTTT
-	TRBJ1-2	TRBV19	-	CASSRHRASRYGYTF	TGTGCCAGTAGCCGACACAGGGCGTCTCGGTATGGCTACACCTTC
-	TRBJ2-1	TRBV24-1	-	CATSDPARGPDEQFF	TGTGCCACCAGTGACCCGGCCCGAGGGCCGGATGAGCAGTTCTTC
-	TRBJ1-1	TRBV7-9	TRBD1	CASSLRQGGDTEAFF	TGTGCCAGCAGCTTGAGACAGGGCGGGGACACTGAAGCTTTCTTT
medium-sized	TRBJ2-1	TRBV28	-	CASSFPSRGSSYNEQFF	TGTGCCAGCAGTTTCCCCTCTAGGGGGAGCTCCTACAATGAGCAGTTCTTC
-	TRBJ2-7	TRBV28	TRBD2	CADRELAGTEQYF	TGTGCCGATAGGGAGCTAGCGGGAACCGAGCAGTACTTC
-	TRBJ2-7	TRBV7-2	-	CASSLVGRSYEQYF	TGTGCCAGCAGCTTAGTCGGGAGAAGTTACGAGCAGTACTTC
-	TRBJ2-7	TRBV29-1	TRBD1	CSTKTAGTGGSYEQYF	TGCAGCACCAAAACCGCCGGGACAGGGGGCTCCTACGAGCAGTACTTC
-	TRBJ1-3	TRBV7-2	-	CASSPSGVGNTIYF	TGTGCCAGCAGCCCGTCCGGGGTCGGAAACACCATATATTTT
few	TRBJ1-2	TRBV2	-	CASSDSINYGYTF	TGTGCCAGCAGTGACAGTATTAACTATGGCTACACCTTC
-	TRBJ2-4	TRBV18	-	CASSPRDQSGTIQYF	TGTGCCAGCTCCCCGCGGGACCAGTCTGGGACCATTCAGTACTTC